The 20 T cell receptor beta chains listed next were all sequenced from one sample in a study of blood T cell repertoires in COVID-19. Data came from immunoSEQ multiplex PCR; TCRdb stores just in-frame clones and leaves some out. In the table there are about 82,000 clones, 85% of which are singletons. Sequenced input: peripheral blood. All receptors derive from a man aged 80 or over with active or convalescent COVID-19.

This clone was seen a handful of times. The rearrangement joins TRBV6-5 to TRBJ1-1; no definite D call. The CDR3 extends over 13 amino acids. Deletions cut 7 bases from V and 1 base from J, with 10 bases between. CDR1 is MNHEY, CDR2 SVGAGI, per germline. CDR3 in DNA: TGTGCCAGCACTTTTTCGTCGAACACTGAAGCTTTCTTT. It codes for CASTFSSNTEAFF.

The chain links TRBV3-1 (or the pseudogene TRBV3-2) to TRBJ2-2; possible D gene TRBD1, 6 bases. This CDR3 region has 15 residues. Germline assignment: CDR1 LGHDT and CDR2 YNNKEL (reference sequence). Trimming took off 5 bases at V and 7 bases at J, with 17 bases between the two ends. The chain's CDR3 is CASSTSEGVHGELFF. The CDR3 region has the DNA TGTGCCAGCAGCACTTCAGAGGGGGTCCACGGGGAGCTGTTTTTT.

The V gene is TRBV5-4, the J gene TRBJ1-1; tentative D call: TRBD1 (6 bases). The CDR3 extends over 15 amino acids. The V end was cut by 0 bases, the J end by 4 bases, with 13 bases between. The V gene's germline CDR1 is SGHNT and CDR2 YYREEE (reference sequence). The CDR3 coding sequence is TGTGCCAGCAGCTTGGCCTTAACAGGGATCACTGAAGCTTTCTTT. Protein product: CASSLALTGITEAFF.

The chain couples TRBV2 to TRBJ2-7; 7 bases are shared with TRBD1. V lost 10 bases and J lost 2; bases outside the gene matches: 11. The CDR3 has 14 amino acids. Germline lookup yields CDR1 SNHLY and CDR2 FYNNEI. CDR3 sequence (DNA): TGTGCCACCACCCTCGGGACAGAGACCTACGAGCAGTACGTC. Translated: CATTLGTETYEQYV.

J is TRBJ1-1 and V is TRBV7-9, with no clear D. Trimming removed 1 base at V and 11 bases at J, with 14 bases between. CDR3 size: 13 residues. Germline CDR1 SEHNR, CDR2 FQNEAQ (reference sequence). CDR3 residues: CASSLVRAEGAFF. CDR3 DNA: TGTGCCAGCAGCTTAGTTAGGGCTGAGGGTGCTTTCTTT.

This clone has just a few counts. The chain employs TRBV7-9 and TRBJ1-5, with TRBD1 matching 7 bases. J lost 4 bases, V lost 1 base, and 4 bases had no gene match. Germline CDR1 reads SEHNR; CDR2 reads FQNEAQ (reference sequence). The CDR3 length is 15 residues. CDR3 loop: CASSLGTGENQPQHF. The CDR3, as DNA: TGTGCCAGCAGCTTAGGAACAGGGGAGAATCAGCCCCAGCATTTT.

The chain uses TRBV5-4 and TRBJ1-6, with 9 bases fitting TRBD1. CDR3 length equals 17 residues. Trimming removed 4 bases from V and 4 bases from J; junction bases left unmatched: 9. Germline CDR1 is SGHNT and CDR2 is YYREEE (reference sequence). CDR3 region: CASSDGDRARYNSPLHF. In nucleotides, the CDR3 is TGTGCCAGCAGCGATGGGGACAGGGCCAGATATAATTCACCCCTCCACTTT.

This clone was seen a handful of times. The CDR3 reads CASLRREGSPLHF. The CDR3 nucleotides are TGTGCCAGCCTCCGGAGGGAAGGCTCACCCCTCCACTTT. V usage is TRBV6-5 and J usage is TRBJ1-6, with D hard to call. The CDR3 runs to 13 residues. The germline V and J ends were trimmed by 8 bases and 10 bases, with 15 bases remaining between them. Germline CDR1 is MNHEY and CDR2 is SVGAGI.

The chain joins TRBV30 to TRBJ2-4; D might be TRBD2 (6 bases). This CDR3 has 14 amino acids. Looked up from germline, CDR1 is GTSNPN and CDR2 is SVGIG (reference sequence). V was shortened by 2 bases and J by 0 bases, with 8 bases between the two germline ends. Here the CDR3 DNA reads TGTGCCTGGAGTCCGGGACTAGCCAAAAACATTCAGTACTTC. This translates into CAWSPGLAKNIQYF.

CDR3 nucleotide sequence: TGCGCCAGCAGCCCCCGGGTTGAGGCTGGAAACACCATATATTTT. As protein: CASSPRVEAGNTIYF. This chain connects TRBV5-1 to TRBJ1-3; no clear D. Trimming removed 4 bases from V and 2 bases from J, with 13 bases in between. The CDR3 is 15 amino acids. Germline-derived CDR1 and CDR2 are SGHRS and YFSETQ. Combining the CDR3 with reference TRBV5-1 and TRBJ1-3 gives the whole variable domain KAGVTQTPRYLIKTRGQQVTLSCSPISGHRSVSWYQQTPGQGLQFLFEYFSETQRNKGNFPGRFSGRQFSNSRSEMNVSTLELGDSALYLCASSPRVEAGNTIYFGEGSWLTVV.

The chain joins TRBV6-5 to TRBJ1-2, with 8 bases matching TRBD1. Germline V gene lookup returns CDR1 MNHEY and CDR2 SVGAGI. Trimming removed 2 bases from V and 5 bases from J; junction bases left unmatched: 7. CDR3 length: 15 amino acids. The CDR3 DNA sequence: TGTGCCAGCAGTTACACCAGGGACAGGAGATATGGCTACACCTTC. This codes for CASSYTRDRRYGYTF.

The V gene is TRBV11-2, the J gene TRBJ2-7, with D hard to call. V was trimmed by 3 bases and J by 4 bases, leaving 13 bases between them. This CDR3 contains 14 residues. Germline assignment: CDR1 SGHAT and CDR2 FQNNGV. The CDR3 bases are TGTGCCAGCAGCTTCGGAGACCACCGGTACGAGCAGTACGTC. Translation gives CASSFGDHRYEQYV.

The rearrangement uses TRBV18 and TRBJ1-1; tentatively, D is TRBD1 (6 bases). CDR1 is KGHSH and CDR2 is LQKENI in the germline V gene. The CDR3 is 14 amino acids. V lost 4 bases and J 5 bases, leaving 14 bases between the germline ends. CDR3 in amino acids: CASSRIQGLTEAFF. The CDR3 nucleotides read TGTGCCAGCTCACGCATCCAGGGGTTAACTGAAGCTTTCTTT.

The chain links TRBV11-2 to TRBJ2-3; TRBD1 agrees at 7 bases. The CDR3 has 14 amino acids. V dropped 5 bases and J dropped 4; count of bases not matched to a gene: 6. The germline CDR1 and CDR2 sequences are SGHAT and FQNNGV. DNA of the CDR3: TGTGCCAGCAGCGAGGCCCAGGGGGCAGATACGCAGTATTTT. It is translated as CASSEAQGADTQYF.

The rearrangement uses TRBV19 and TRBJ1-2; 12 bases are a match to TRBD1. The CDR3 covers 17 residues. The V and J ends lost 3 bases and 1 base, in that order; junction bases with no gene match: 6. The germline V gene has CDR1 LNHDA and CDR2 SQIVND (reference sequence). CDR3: CASSIGGTGGRNYGYTF. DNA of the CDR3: TGTGCCAGTAGTATTGGCGGGACAGGGGGCCGTAACTATGGCTACACCTTC.

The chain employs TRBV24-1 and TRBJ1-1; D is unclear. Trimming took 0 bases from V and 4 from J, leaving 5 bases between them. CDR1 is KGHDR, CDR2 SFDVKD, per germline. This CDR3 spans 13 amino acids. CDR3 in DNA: TGTGCCACCAGTGATTTGAGTAGCACTGAAGCTTTCTTT. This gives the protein CATSDLSSTEAFF.

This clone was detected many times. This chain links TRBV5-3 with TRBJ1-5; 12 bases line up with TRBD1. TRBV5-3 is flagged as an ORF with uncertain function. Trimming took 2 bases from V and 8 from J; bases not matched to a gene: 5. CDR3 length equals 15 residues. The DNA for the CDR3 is TGTGCCAGAAGCTTCGGGACAGGGGGCGATGAGCCCCAGCATTTT. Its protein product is CARSFGTGGDEPQHF.

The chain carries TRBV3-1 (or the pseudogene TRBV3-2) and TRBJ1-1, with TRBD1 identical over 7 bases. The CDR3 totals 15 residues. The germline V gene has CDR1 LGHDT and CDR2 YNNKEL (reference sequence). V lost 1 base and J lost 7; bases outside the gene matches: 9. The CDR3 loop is CASSQGRTGWGEAFF. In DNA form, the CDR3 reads TGTGCCAGCAGCCAAGGGAGGACAGGATGGGGTGAAGCTTTCTTT.

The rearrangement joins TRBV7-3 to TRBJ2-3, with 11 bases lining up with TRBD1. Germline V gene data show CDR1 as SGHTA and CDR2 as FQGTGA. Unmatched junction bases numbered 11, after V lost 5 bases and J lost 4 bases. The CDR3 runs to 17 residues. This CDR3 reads CASSPRDRGADSDTQYF. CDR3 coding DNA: TGTGCCAGCAGCCCCCGGGACAGGGGGGCGGATTCAGATACGCAGTATTTT.

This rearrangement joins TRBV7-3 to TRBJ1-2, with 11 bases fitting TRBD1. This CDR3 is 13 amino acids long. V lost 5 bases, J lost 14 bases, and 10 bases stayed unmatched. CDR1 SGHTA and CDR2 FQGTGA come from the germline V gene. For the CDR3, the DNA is TGTGCCAGCAGCGATAGGACAGGGGGCGTTCATACCTTC. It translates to CASSDRTGGVHTF.